This T cell receptor (beta chain) appears in the sequencing data of a study of PD-1 blockade in mismatch repair-deficient tumors. This clone appeared a single time. The data were produced by immunoSEQ multiplex PCR, yet TCRdb's version contains in-frame clones alone and is incomplete. The sample lists about 34,000 clones; approximately 84% were seen once. The CDR3 is 13 amino acids. CDR1 is MDHEN, CDR2 SYDVKM, per germline. J lost 4 bases, V lost 6 bases, and 4 bases had no gene match. The source of this sequence is an adult with mismatch repair-deficient cancer. Source: PBMCs, taken around 6 weeks after starting pembrolizumab. V and J are TRBV28 and TRBJ2-5, with TRBD2 matching 8 bases. CDR3 coding DNA: TGTGCCAGCAGGCCCGGGGGGGCAGAGACCCAGTACTTC. This gives the protein CASRPGGAETQYF.